The rows below give T cell receptor beta chains drawn from one sample of a study of blood T cell repertoires in COVID-19. Sequencing used immunoSEQ multiplex PCR; TCRdb keeps in-frame clones, though not all of them. Here the sample spans under 300,000 clones, around four fifths being singletons. Sequenced: peripheral blood. These receptors all come from a man at least 80 years old with acute or convalescent COVID-19. CDR3s include the opening cysteine and the closing phenylalanine or tryptophan. D genes are given only for firm matches. The size of a clone is reported for some rows only, either as once, few or many, or as a class for expanded clones.

>TRBV5-4|once|TRBJ1-2|-
TGTGCCAGCAGCTTTGAAGGTTACGGAGGATTATGGGGCTACACCTTC
CASSFEGYGGLWGYTF
>TRBV28|-|TRBJ1-1|-
TGTGCCAGCAGTTTAGGCCTGCGGACTGAAGCTTTCTTT
CASSLGLRTEAFF
>TRBV5-4|few|TRBJ2-5|TRBD1
TGTGCCAGCAGCTCGGGACAGGGGGGCGGTTTGGCCCAGTACTTC
CASSSGQGGGLAQYF
>TRBV18|-|TRBJ1-2|-
TGTGCCAGCTCGCCACAGAACACTAACTATGGCTACACCTTC
CASSPQNTNYGYTF
>TRBV2|few|TRBJ2-3|-
TGTGCCAGCCTCACAGATACGCAGTATTTT
CASLTDTQYF
>TRBV27|-|TRBJ2-1|TRBD2
TGTGCCAGCGGGCGGGGGTCAGGACCTTCCTACAATGAGCAGTTCTTC
CASGRGSGPSYNEQFF
>TRBV2|-|TRBJ1-2|-
TGTGCCAGCAGTGAACCATGGGGGGCTAACTATGGCTACACCTTC
CASSEPWGANYGYTF
>TRBV27|few|TRBJ1-6|-
TGTGCCAGCAGTTTCTCAGGGGTGAATTCACCCCTCCACTTT
CASSFSGVNSPLHF
>TRBV18|-|TRBJ2-3|TRBD2
TGTGCCAGCTCAATGGGACTAGCGGGGGATACGCAGTATTTT
CASSMGLAGDTQYF
>TRBV28|-|TRBJ1-2|TRBD1
TGTGCCAGCAGTTTACCCACAGGGGTCTATGGCTACACCTTC
CASSLPTGVYGYTF
>TRBV5-1|-|TRBJ2-5|-
TGCGCCAGCAGCTTGGGGCACAGCCAAGAGACCCAGTACTTC
CASSLGHSQETQYF
>TRBV18|-|TRBJ1-1|TRBD1
TGTGCCAGCTCACCAGGGCAGGGGGCAGCTTTCTTT
CASSPGQGAAFF
>TRBV30|few|TRBJ1-5|TRBD1
TGTGCCTGGAACTTAGGACAGGGGGCATGGCCCCAGCATTTT
CAWNLGQGAWPQHF
>TRBV19|-|TRBJ2-2|-
TGTGCCAGTAGTATAAAAGGAGTACCCCTGAACACCGGGGAGCTGTTTTTT
CASSIKGVPLNTGELFF
>TRBV7-2|-|TRBJ2-5|TRBD2
TGTGCCAGCAGTCACAACTTACTGGGACTAGAGAAAGAGACCCAGTACTTC
CASSHNLLGLEKETQYF
>TRBV7-2|few|TRBJ1-5|TRBD1
TGTGCCAGCAGCTTAGGCCAGGGGGATCAGCCCCAGCATTTT
CASSLGQGDQPQHF
>TRBV6-5|-|TRBJ1-5|-
TGTGCCAGCCATGGGCAGCTAAATCAGCCCCAGCATTTT
CASHGQLNQPQHF